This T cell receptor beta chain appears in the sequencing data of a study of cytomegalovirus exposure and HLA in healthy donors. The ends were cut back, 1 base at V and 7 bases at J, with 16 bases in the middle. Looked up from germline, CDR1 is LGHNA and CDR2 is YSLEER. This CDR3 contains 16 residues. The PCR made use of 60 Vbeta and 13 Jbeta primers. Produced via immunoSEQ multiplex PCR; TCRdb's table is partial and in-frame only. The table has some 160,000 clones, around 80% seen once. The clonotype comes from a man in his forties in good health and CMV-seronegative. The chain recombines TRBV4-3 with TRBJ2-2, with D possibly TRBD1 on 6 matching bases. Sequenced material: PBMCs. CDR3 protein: CASSQGSGDYGGELFF. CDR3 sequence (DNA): TGCGCCAGCAGCCAAGGGTCAGGGGATTATGGCGGGGAGCTGTTTTTT.